A single sample is the source of the 5 T cell receptor beta chains below, sequenced in a study of CD8+ T cells in alopecia areata. After isolation, RNA underwent reverse transcription to generate cDNA as the sequencing template. Generated by immunoSEQ multiplex PCR, the TCRdb table keeps only in-frame clones and is missing some. The table lists over 85,000 clones, around 70% of them singletons. Treatment described: oral pan-JAK inhibitor, 5-10 mg twice daily. The sequenced sample was CD8+ T cells sorted from blood, obtained between weeks 43 and 45, from a patient treated with tofacitinib. Receptors originate from a human donor with alopecia areata.

This chain joins TRBV15 and TRBJ2-1, with 8 bases lining up with TRBD2. The CDR3 is 16 amino acids. The germline V gene has CDR1 LNHNV and CDR2 YYDKDF (reference sequence). V was pared by 4 bases and J by 7 bases, with 12 bases of the junction left unmatched. The CDR3 here is CATSMPSGTSPNEQFF. CDR3 bases: TGTGCCACCAGCATGCCATCCGGGACTAGTCCTAATGAGCAGTTCTTC.

The V and J genes are TRBV11-2 and TRBJ2-6; 9 nucleotides line up with TRBD1. CDR3 length: 19 residues. J lost 0 bases, V lost 4 bases, and 10 bases had no gene match. CDR1 is SGHAT, CDR2 FQNNGV, per germline. The CDR3 DNA follows: TGTGCCAGCAGCTCCCGGACAGGGGAGAGAGGCTCTGGGGCCAACGTCCTGACTTTC. This gives the protein CASSSRTGERGSGANVLTF.

This clone was seen a single time. The chain combines TRBV5-1 with TRBJ1-2, with D uncertain. V gave up 2 bases and J gave up 4 bases, with 9 bases separating them. Per the germline V gene, CDR1 is SGHRS and CDR2 is YFSETQ. The CDR3 is made up of 13 amino acids. This chain's CDR3 is CASSFTWTYGYTF. The CDR3 bases are TGCGCCAGCAGCTTCACGTGGACCTATGGCTACACCTTC.

This chain joins TRBV30 and TRBJ2-1; D uncertain. Germline V CDR1 and CDR2: GTSNPN, SVGIG (reference sequence). V was pared by 0 bases and J by 8 bases, with 8 bases between. The CDR3 runs to 12 residues. CDR3 bases: TGTGCCTGGAGTGTAGGCTGGGATGAGCAGTTCTTC. Translating gives CAWSVGWDEQFF. Supplemented by reference TRBV30 and TRBJ2-1, the full variable domain reads SQTIHQWPATLVQPVGSPLSLECTVEGTSNPNLYWYRQAAGRGLQLLFYSVGIGQISSEVPQNLSASRPQDRQFILSSKKLLLSDSGFYLCAWSVGWDEQFFGPGTRLTVL.

The V call is TRBV11-2, the J call TRBJ1-6; D uncertain. Germline loops: CDR1 SGHAT, CDR2 FQNNGV. Trimming shortened V by 1 base and J by 9 bases, and 13 bases separated the two germline ends. The CDR3 runs to 15 residues. The CDR3 loop is CASSLGRGMGSPLHF. CDR3 bases: TGTGCCAGCAGCTTAGGGCGGGGTATGGGTTCACCCCTCCACTTT.